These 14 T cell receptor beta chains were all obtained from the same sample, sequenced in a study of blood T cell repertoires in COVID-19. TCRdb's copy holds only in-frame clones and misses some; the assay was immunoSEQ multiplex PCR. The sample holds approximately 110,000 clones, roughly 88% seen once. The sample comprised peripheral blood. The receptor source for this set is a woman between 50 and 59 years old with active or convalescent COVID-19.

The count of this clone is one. Here the CDR3 DNA reads TGTGCCAGCAGGGAACGACAGGGACACGAGCAGTACTTC. Translating gives CASRERQGHEQYF. This rearrangement joins TRBV12-3 or TRBV12-4 to TRBJ2-7; TRBD1 aligns across 7 bases. V lost 6 bases and J lost 5; bases outside the gene matches: 7. This CDR3 contains 13 residues.

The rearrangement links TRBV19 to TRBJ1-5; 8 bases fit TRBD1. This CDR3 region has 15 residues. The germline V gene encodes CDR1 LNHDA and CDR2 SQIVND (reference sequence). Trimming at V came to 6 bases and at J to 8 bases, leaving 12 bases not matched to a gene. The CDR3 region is CASSISRGRTEPQHF. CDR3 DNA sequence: TGTGCCAGTAGCATTTCCAGGGGGCGCACCGAGCCCCAGCATTTT.

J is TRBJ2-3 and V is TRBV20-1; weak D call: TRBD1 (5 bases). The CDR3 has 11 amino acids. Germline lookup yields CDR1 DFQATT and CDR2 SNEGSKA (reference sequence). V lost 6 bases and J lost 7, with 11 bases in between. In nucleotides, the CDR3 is TGCAGTGCACATTCAGGGCATACGCAGTATTTT. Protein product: CSAHSGHTQYF.

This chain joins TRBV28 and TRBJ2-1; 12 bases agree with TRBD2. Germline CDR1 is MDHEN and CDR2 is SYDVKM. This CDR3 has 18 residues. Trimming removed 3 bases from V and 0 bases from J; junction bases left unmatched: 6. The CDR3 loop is CASSLALAGGRSYNEQFF. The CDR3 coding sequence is TGTGCCAGCAGTTTGGCTCTAGCGGGAGGGCGCTCCTACAATGAGCAGTTCTTC.

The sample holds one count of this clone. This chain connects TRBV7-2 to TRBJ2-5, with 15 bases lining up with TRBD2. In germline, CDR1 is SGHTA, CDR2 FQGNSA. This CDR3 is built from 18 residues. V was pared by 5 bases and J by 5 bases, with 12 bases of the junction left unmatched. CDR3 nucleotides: TGTGCCAGCAGCCGCTTCCTAGGGACTAGCGGGAGGTGGGAGACCCAGTACTTC. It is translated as CASSRFLGTSGRWETQYF.

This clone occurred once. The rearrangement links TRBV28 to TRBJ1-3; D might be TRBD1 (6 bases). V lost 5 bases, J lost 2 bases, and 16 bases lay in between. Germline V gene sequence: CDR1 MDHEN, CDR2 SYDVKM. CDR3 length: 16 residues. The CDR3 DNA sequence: TGTGCCAGCAGTCCGCTGGGGGCAGGGACTGGAAACACCATATATTTT. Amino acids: CASSPLGAGTGNTIYF.

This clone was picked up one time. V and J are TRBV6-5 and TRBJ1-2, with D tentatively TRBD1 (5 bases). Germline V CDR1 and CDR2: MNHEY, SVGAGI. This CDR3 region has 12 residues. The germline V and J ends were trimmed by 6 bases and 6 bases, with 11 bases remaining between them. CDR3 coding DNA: TGTGCCAGCAGCCAGGGTATCGATGGCTACACCTTC. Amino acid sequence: CASSQGIDGYTF.

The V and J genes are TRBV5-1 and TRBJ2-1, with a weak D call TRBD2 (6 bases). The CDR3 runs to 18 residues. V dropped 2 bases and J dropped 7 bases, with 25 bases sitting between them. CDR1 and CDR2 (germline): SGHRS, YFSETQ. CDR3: CASSFSGGIGFRENEQFF. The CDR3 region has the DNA TGCGCCAGCAGCTTCAGTGGAGGGATCGGCTTCCGGGAGAATGAGCAGTTCTTC.

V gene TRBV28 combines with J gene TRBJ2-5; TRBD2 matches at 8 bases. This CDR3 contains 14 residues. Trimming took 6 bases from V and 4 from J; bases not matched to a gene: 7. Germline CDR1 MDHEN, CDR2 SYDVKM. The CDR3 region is CASRTGGQGETQYF. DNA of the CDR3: TGTGCCAGCAGAACGGGAGGGCAGGGAGAGACCCAGTACTTC.

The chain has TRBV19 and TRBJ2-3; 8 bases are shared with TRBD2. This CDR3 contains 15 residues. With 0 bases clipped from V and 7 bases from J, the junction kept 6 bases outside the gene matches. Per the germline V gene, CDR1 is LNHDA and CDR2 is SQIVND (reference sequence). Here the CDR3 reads CASSIEAGDGNTQYF. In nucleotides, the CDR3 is TGTGCCAGTAGTATAGAAGCGGGAGATGGAAATACGCAGTATTTT.

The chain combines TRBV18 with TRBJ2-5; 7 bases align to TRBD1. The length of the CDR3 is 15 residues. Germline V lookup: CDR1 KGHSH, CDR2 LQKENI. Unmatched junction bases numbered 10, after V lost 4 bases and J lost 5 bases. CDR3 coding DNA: TGTGCCAGCTCACGGGACAGACAAAACAGGGAGACCCAGTACTTC. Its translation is CASSRDRQNRETQYF.

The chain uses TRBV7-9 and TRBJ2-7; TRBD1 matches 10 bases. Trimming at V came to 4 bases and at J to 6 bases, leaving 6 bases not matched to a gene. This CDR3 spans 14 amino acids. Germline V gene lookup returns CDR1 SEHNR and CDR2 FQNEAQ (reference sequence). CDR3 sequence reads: CASSYGTGVFEQYF. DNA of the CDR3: TGTGCCAGCAGCTACGGGACAGGGGTATTCGAGCAGTACTTC.

As DNA, the CDR3 is TGTGCCAGCAGTTTATTCGGGACAGCATATGGCTACACCTTC. Translating it yields CASSLFGTAYGYTF. V gene TRBV27 combines with J gene TRBJ1-2, with 7 positions matching TRBD1. The germline CDR1 and CDR2 sequences are MNHEY and SMNVEV (reference sequence). V lost 1 base and J lost 5; bases outside the gene matches: 4. CDR3 size: 14 residues.

The CDR3 region has the DNA TGTGCCAGCAGGAAGGACACTGGAAACACCATATATTTT. This translates into CASRKDTGNTIYF. The chain couples TRBV2 to TRBJ1-3; D may be TRBD1 (5 bases). The germline CDR1 and CDR2 sequences are SNHLY and FYNNEI. Trimming removed 6 bases at V and 2 bases at J, with 8 bases between. CDR3 length: 13 amino acids.